A single T cell receptor (beta chain) is shown here with its context. The antigen remains undetermined. The record originates from a study of shared clonotypes between healthy human individuals. Cells designated naive CD8 were CD45RO-negative and were positively selected for CCR7, with terminally differentiated effector memory CD45RA+ cells excluded. The donors were all Caucasian adults (living in Nashville, Tennessee). Sequencing used immunoSEQ multiplex PCR; TCRdb keeps in-frame clones, though not all of them. Of approximately 1.9 million clones detected, 93% appear once; the ten largest clones hold about 1.6%. The CDR3 loop spans 14 amino acids. Germline-derived CDR1 and CDR2 are MDHEN and SYDVKM. The V gene lost 7 bases and the J gene lost 1 base, with 11 bases spanning the gap. Overall study results and limits: Compared with clonotypes that all four donors shared, non-shared clonotypes had lower generation probabilities.

Material for sequencing was naive CD8+ T cells from PBMCs. The gene calls are TRBV28 and TRBJ1-5; D is ambiguous. This receptor was identified in a man younger than 35 in good health. Some clones in this sample may be carry-over from other donors' samples. The CDR3 nucleotides are TGTGCCAGCAAAGGAGGGCTCAGCAATCAGCCCCAGCATTTT. It codes for CASKGGLSNQPQHF.